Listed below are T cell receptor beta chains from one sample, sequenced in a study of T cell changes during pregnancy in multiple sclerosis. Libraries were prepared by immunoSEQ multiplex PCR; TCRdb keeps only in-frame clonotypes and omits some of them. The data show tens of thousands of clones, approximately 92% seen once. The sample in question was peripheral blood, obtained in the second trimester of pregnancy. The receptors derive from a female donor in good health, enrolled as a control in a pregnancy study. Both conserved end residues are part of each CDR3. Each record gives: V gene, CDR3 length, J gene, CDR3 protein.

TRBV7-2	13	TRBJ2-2	CASSPTGAGELFF
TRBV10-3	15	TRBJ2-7	CAISTLRGAVYEQYF
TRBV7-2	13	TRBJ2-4	CASSFVAGDIQYF
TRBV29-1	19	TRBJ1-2	CSVEDAYPGQGQGPRGYTF
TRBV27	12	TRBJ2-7	CASQDSTYEQYF
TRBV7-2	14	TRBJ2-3	CASSYTQATDTQYF
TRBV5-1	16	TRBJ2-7	CASSLGRAGGPYEQYF
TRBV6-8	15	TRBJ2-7	CASSYSRGIGYEQYF
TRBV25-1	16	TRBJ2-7	CASSDPSRGDPYEQYF
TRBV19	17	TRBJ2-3	CASSPRGGAFGTDTQYF
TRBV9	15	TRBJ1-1	CASSVGAGGNTEAFF
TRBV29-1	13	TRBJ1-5	CSALLDRNQPQHF
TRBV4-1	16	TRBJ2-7	CASSPLLRGGTYEQYF
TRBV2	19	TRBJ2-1	CASSAPLLGVAGLSNEQFF
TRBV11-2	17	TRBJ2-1	CASSSPRTGSRYNEQFF
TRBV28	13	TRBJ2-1	CASSFLPDNEQFF
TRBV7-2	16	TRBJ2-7	CASSFQPGQGHYEQYF
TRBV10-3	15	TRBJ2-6	CAISEAGVGANVLTF
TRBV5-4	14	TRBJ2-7	CASSSTGTGPEQYF
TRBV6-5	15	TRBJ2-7	CASSYSTDMPYEQYF
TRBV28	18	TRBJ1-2	CASSVAGGGRLANYGYTF
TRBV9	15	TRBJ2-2	CASSVATGAIGELFF
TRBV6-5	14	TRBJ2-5	CASTSRLRRETQYF
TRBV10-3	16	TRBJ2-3	CAISESSGRVTDTQYF
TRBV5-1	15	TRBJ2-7	CASSWGLQGAYEQYF
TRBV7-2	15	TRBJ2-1	CASSSLAGAVREQFF
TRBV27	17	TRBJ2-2	CASGGDRGNTNTGELFF
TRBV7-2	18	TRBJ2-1	CASSLDSWGSGRLNEQFF
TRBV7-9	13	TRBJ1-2	CASSFAQGNGYTF
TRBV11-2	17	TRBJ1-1	CASSPKNLRLRDTEAFF
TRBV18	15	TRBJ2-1	CASSSGQREIGEQFF
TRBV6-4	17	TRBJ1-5	CASKSWTEGQIPQPQHF
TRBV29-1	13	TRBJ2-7	CSVCGTEDYEQYF
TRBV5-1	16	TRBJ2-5	CASSLELAGGEETQYF
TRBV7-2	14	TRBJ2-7	CASSPGLKQNEQYF
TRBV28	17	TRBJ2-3	CASPLHKVAGITDTQYF
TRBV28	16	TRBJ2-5	CASSFWTGEWVGTQYF
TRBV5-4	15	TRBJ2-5	CASSSDRGGQETQYF
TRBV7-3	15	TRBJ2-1	CASSLWAGTYNEQFF
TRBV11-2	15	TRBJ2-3	CASSFLAGDRDTQYF
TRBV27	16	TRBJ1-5	CASSFGPGGSNQPQHF
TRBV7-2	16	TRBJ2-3	CASTTIPSLSADTQYF
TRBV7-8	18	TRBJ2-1	CASSLALTSGSLYNEQFF
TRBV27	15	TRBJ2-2	CASSFGGTNTGELFF
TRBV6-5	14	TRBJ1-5	CASAPDSANQPQHF
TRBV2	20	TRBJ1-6	CASSATSGAKISSYNSPLHF
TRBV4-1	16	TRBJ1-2	CASSPLVGRVRDGYTF
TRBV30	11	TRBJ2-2	CGGLSAGELFF
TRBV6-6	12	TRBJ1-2	CASSFGQGGYTF
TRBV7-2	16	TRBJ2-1	CASNLPRSGGAFEQFF